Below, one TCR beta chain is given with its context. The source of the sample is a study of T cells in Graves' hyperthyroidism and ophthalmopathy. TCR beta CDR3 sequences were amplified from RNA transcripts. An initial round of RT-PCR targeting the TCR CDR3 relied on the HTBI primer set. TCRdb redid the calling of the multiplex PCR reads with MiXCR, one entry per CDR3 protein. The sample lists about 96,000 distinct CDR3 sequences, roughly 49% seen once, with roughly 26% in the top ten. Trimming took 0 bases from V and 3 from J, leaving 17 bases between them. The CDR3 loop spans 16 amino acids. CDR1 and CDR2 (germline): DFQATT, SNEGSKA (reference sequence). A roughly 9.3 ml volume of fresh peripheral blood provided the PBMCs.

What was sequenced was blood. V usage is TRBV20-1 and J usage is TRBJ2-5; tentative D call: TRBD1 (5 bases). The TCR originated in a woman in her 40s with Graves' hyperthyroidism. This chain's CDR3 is CSARDLGVWTEETQYF. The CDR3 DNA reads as TGCAGTGCTAGAGATCTAGGGGTATGGACGGAAGAGACCCAGTACTTC.